The 16 T cell receptor beta chains given below trace back to one sample, sequenced in a study of shared clonotypes between healthy human individuals. Only in-frame clones appear in the TCRdb table, and some are missing; sequencing was by immunoSEQ multiplex PCR. The repertoire holds about 490,000 clones, with more than 65% as singletons. Material: PBMCs. The receptors were sampled from a woman between 40 and 55 years old in good health. Some clones in this sample may be carry-over from other donors' samples.

The chain links TRBV11-2 to TRBJ1-2; 12 bases fit TRBD1. Germline CDR1 is SGHAT and CDR2 is FQNNGV. The CDR3 length is 17 residues. The V and J ends lost 4 bases and 5 bases, in that order; junction bases with no gene match: 11. The CDR3 loop is CASSSNAGQGAGYGYTF. CDR3 nucleotides: TGTGCCAGCAGCTCTAACGCGGGACAGGGGGCCGGGTATGGCTACACCTTC.

Turning to this clone: A far larger clone is off by one base, so a read error is likely. Other DNA variants within this sample encode the same CDR3. The chain links TRBV4-1 to TRBJ1-5; no definite D call. The V end lost 3 bases, the J end lost 0 bases, and 18 bases lay between the germline ends. The CDR3 is made up of 18 amino acids. Per germline, CDR1 MGHRA and CDR2 YSYEKL. CDR3 sequence: CASSQDPRPGISNQPQHF. DNA of the CDR3: TGCGCCAGCAGCCAGGATCCCCGGCCCGGGATTAGCAATCAGCCCCAGCATTTT.

The CDR3 protein is CASSQDMARAYEQYF. For the CDR3, the DNA is TGTGCCAGCAGCCAAGATATGGCCAGAGCCTACGAGCAGTACTTC. The chain carries TRBV9 and TRBJ2-7; D is undetermined. CDR1 is SGDLS, CDR2 YYNGEE, per germline. The CDR3 contains 15 residues. With 4 bases removed from V and 2 bases from J, the gap between germline ends came to 16 bases.

CDR3 region: CASSLGPTSAQETQYF. CDR3 nucleotides: TGCGCCAGCAGCTTGGGTCCGACTAGCGCACAAGAGACCCAGTACTTC. The V gene is TRBV5-1, the J gene TRBJ2-5, with 8 bases that match TRBD2. The CDR3 spans 16 residues. The V and J ends lost 0 bases and 2 bases, in that order; junction bases with no gene match: 6. From germline, CDR1 is SGHRS and CDR2 YFSETQ.

The chain is built from TRBV7-9 and TRBJ1-1, with D hard to call. V lost 2 bases to trimming and J lost 1 base, with 8 bases between them. Germline V gives CDR1 SEHNR, CDR2 FQNEAQ (reference sequence). CDR3 size: 14 residues. The CDR3 is CASSLYLGNTEAFF. The CDR3 nucleotides read TGTGCCAGCAGCTTATACCTAGGGAACACTGAAGCTTTCTTT.

This rearrangement joins TRBV27 to TRBJ1-2, with D tentatively TRBD1 (5 bases). The ends were cut back, 4 bases at V and 1 base at J, with 7 bases in the middle. The CDR3 is made up of 13 amino acids. Germline CDR1 reads MNHEY; CDR2 reads SMNVEV (reference sequence). The CDR3 nucleotides are TGTGCCAGCAGTTCGACAGTTAACTATGGCTACACCTTC. It translates to CASSSTVNYGYTF.

The chain has TRBV29-1 and TRBJ1-5; D gene ambiguous. V was cut by 2 bases and J by 2 bases, with 13 bases left in between. This CDR3 contains 15 residues. Looked up from germline, CDR1 is SQVTM and CDR2 is ANQGSEA. DNA of the CDR3: TGCAGCGTTGAAAGCCCGAGGGAAGGCAATCAGCCCCAGCATTTT. This encodes CSVESPREGNQPQHF.

This clone appeared once. The chain employs TRBV28 and TRBJ2-2, with 10 bases identical to TRBD2. CDR3 length equals 14 residues. The ends lost 3 bases at V and 7 bases at J; junction bases unmatched: 2. From germline, CDR1 is MDHEN and CDR2 SYDVKM. The CDR3 DNA reads as TGTGCCAGCAGTTTGTTAGCGGGAGGCGGGGAGCTGTTTTTT. As protein: CASSLLAGGGELFF.

The gene calls are TRBV19 and TRBJ1-1, with 8 bases fitting TRBD1. The junction had 8 bases not matched to a gene; V was cut back by 5 bases and J by 6 bases. This CDR3 comprises 14 residues. Per germline, CDR1 LNHDA and CDR2 SQIVND (reference sequence). CDR3 residues: CASSPRQGIPEAFF. The CDR3 DNA is TGTGCCAGTAGTCCCCGACAGGGGATCCCTGAAGCTTTCTTT.

In regard to this clone: It is likely a read error: a sequence one base away is far more abundant. This chain connects TRBV29-1 to TRBJ2-1, with TRBD2 matching over 9 bases. This CDR3 spans 15 amino acids. Germline-derived CDR1 and CDR2 are SQVTM and ANQGSEA. CDR3 bases: TGCAGCGTTGAAGTGCTAGCGGGATTGTACAATGAGCAGCTCTTC. As protein: CSVEVLAGLYNEQLF.

J is TRBJ1-4 and V is TRBV10-3; 7 bases line up with TRBD1. Trimming at V came to 0 bases and at J to 3 bases, leaving 4 bases not matched to a gene. CDR1 and CDR2 from the germline V gene are ENHRY and SYGVKD. This CDR3 is 16 amino acids long. CDR3 DNA: TGTGCCATCAGTGAGTCACCGGGACAGCCTAATGAAAAACTGTTTTTT. Translating gives CAISESPGQPNEKLFF.

As DNA, the CDR3 is TGTGCCAGCTCACCACCGGGGCAGGAAAGGGGGACCCAGTACTTC. This sequence encodes CASSPPGQERGTQYF. The chain employs TRBV18 and TRBJ2-5; tentative D call: TRBD1 (5 bases). Germline CDR1 is KGHSH and CDR2 is LQKENI. This CDR3 has 15 residues. Trimming removed 0 bases at V and 7 bases at J, with 15 bases between.

The chain links TRBV5-1 to TRBJ1-2; D is possibly TRBD1 (5 bases). The CDR3 loop spans 14 amino acids. Germline CDR1 SGHRS, CDR2 YFSETQ. With 3 bases removed from V and 7 bases from J, the gap between germline ends came to 16 bases. CDR3 in DNA: TGCGCCAGCAGCTCGGGACCCCCTACTGGTGGCTACACCTTC. Its protein product is CASSSGPPTGGYTF.

The chain couples TRBV5-4 to TRBJ1-2; the D gene is possibly TRBD1 (5 bases). CDR1 and CDR2 from the germline V gene are SGHNT and YYREEE (reference sequence). The CDR3 spans 15 residues. V lost 4 bases to trimming and J lost 10 bases, with 23 bases between them. The CDR3 here is CASSPETTSGDAYTF. The CDR3 DNA is TGTGCCAGCAGCCCTGAGACGACCTCGGGGGATGCCTACACCTTC.

The DNA of the CDR3 is TGTGCCAGCGGGGGGCAAGAGACCCAGTACTTC. Protein sequence: CASGGQETQYF. The genes are TRBV6-5 and TRBJ2-5; D might be TRBD2 (6 bases). Germline V CDR1 and CDR2: MNHEY, SVGAGI. V was cut by 8 bases and J by 2 bases, with 6 bases left in between. CDR3 length equals 11 residues.

This clone was seen many times. The J gene is TRBJ2-7, the V gene TRBV4-2; 8 nucleotides agree with TRBD1. The CDR3 is 15 amino acids. Germline V CDR1 and CDR2: LGHNA, YNFKEQ. Trimming removed 0 bases from V and 3 bases from J; junction bases left unmatched: 4. The CDR3 region is CASSQDQGAHYEQYF. The CDR3 bases are TGTGCCAGCAGCCAAGACCAGGGGGCCCACTACGAGCAGTACTTC.